This T cell receptor beta chain derives from a study of T cell repertoires in cytomegalovirus infection. TCRdb analysed the reads with MiXCR anew, one entry per CDR3 protein. This sample carries about 89,000 distinct CDR3 sequences, less than 30% of them seen once, and the ten largest clones take around 68%. Trimming shortened V by 3 bases and J by 2 bases, and 14 bases separated the two germline ends. This CDR3 comprises 15 residues. Germline V CDR1 and CDR2: SGHVS, FQNEAQ. This clonotype was picked up many times. Its cognate antigen is unknown. The TCR comes from a human donor in good health (CMV status not recorded). Some clones in this sample may be carry-over from other donors' samples. The sample consisted of CD8+ T cells from cultured PBMCs, taken from culture after CMV antigen stimulation. This rearrangement joins TRBV7-8 to TRBJ2-7, with a weak D call TRBD2 (6 bases). This chain's CDR3 is CASSFSPSAAYEQYF. DNA of the CDR3: TGTGCCAGCAGCTTTTCTCCTAGCGCTGCCTACGAGCAGTACTTC.